The rows below give T cell receptor beta chains drawn from one sample of a study of T cell responses to AZD1222 COVID-19 vaccine. The repertoire was sequenced with immunoSEQ multiplex PCR; TCRdb's copy has only in-frame clones and lacks some. Of about 60,000 clones detected, about 89% appear once; the ten largest clones hold approximately 6.3%. Here the sequenced sample was peripheral blood, taken 28 days after the second dose of the MenACWY control vaccine. The receptors derive from an adult who received the MenACWY meningococcal vaccine as a control. Both conserved end residues are part of each CDR3. The D gene is left open where the match is weak. Only some rows state a clone size, as once, few, many or a class for expanded clones.

cdr3_nt: TGTGCCAGCAGAAGCCCCGGGGGCACTAGGCCCCAGCATTTT
cdr3_aa: CASRSPGGTRPQHF
clone_size: .
d_call: .
v_call: TRBV28
j_call: TRBJ1-5

cdr3_nt: TGTGCCAGTAGGGCCGGGGTAGGGGCCGGGGAGCTGTTTTTT
cdr3_aa: CASRAGVGAGELFF
clone_size: .
d_call: .
v_call: TRBV19
j_call: TRBJ2-2

cdr3_nt: TGTGCCAGCAGCACCACAAGCGGGCTTGGCCCGGGGGAGCTGTTTTTT
cdr3_aa: CASSTTSGLGPGELFF
clone_size: once
d_call: .
v_call: TRBV7-8
j_call: TRBJ2-2

cdr3_nt: TGTGCCAGCAGCTTATCCGACAGAAGCTACAATGAGCAGTTCTTC
cdr3_aa: CASSLSDRSYNEQFF
clone_size: .
d_call: .
v_call: TRBV7-3
j_call: TRBJ2-1

cdr3_nt: TGTGCCAGCTCATCCCTTACCGGCGTCACCTTC
cdr3_aa: CASSSLTGVTF
clone_size: .
d_call: .
v_call: TRBV18
j_call: TRBJ1-2

cdr3_nt: TGTGCCAGCAGTGAAGCTCGGACGGCGAGCACAGATACGCAGTATTTT
cdr3_aa: CASSEARTASTDTQYF
clone_size: .
d_call: .
v_call: TRBV6-1
j_call: TRBJ2-3

cdr3_nt: TGTGCCAGCAGCTTGGAGGGGAGGTCAGATACGCAGTATTTT
cdr3_aa: CASSLEGRSDTQYF
clone_size: .
d_call: .
v_call: TRBV27
j_call: TRBJ2-3

cdr3_nt: TGTGCCAGCAGCCAAGTTCCTCTTAGCCGCAATGAGCAGTTCTTC
cdr3_aa: CASSQVPLSRNEQFF
clone_size: .
d_call: .
v_call: TRBV3-1/TRBV3-2
j_call: TRBJ2-1

cdr3_nt: TGTGCCAGCTCACCCCAAAGGGAGTCAACTAATGAAAAACTGTTTTTT
cdr3_aa: CASSPQRESTNEKLFF
clone_size: .
d_call: .
v_call: TRBV18
j_call: TRBJ1-4

cdr3_nt: TGTGCCAGCAGGGACAGGGGGGGCAATCAGCCCCAGCATTTT
cdr3_aa: CASRDRGGNQPQHF
clone_size: .
d_call: TRBD1
v_call: TRBV2
j_call: TRBJ1-5

cdr3_nt: TGTGCCATCAGTGAAGCCGGGACAGGGGGTCGAGAGACCCAGTACTTC
cdr3_aa: CAISEAGTGGRETQYF
clone_size: .
d_call: TRBD1
v_call: TRBV10-3
j_call: TRBJ2-5

cdr3_nt: TGCAGCGTTTCTGAGTACAATGAAAAACTGTTTTTT
cdr3_aa: CSVSEYNEKLFF
clone_size: once
d_call: .
v_call: TRBV29-1
j_call: TRBJ1-4

cdr3_nt: TGTGCCAGCAGCCGGGGGGGACAGGGACGCGGCTACACCTTC
cdr3_aa: CASSRGGQGRGYTF
clone_size: .
d_call: TRBD1
v_call: TRBV7-2
j_call: TRBJ1-2

cdr3_nt: TGCGCCAGCAGCCAAGAGGTTTACAATGAGCAGTTCTTC
cdr3_aa: CASSQEVYNEQFF
clone_size: .
d_call: .
v_call: TRBV4-3
j_call: TRBJ2-1

cdr3_nt: TGTGCCAGCAGCCAAGATCCCACCTACGAGCAGTACTTC
cdr3_aa: CASSQDPTYEQYF
clone_size: .
d_call: .
v_call: TRBV4-2
j_call: TRBJ2-7

cdr3_nt: TGCGCCAGCAGCTTGCCTCGGGACTACCCCTACGAGCAGTACTTC
cdr3_aa: CASSLPRDYPYEQYF
clone_size: once
d_call: TRBD2
v_call: TRBV5-1
j_call: TRBJ2-7

cdr3_nt: TGTGCCAGCAGTTTTTCAGCTGGAGAATCTTTCTTT
cdr3_aa: CASSFSAGESFF
clone_size: .
d_call: .
v_call: TRBV12-3/TRBV12-4
j_call: TRBJ1-1

cdr3_nt: TGTGCCAGCAGTCCTCGGACAGCTTGGAGTGGGCAGTACTTC
cdr3_aa: CASSPRTAWSGQYF
clone_size: .
d_call: .
v_call: TRBV28
j_call: TRBJ2-7

cdr3_nt: TGTGCCAGCAGCGTGGGTCACACCCTCCCCCAGCATTTT
cdr3_aa: CASSVGHTLPQHF
clone_size: few
d_call: .
v_call: TRBV28
j_call: TRBJ1-5

cdr3_nt: TGTGCCAGCAGCCAGGGTTCATCCTATAATTCACCCCTCCACTTT
cdr3_aa: CASSQGSSYNSPLHF
clone_size: once
d_call: .
v_call: TRBV14
j_call: TRBJ1-6

cdr3_nt: TGTGCCAGCAGCTTGGCGGGCCAGGTTGGACTCACAGATACGCAGTATTTT
cdr3_aa: CASSLAGQVGLTDTQYF
clone_size: .
d_call: .
v_call: TRBV5-4
j_call: TRBJ2-3

cdr3_nt: TGTGCCAGCAGCCCAGGCCCCTGGGGCAGGGACGAGCAGTACTTC
cdr3_aa: CASSPGPWGRDEQYF
clone_size: .
d_call: .
v_call: TRBV21-1
j_call: TRBJ2-7

cdr3_nt: TGTGCCAGCCGGGACAGTCCTAATTCACCCCTCCACTTT
cdr3_aa: CASRDSPNSPLHF
clone_size: few
d_call: TRBD1
v_call: TRBV7-9
j_call: TRBJ1-6

cdr3_nt: TGTGCCAGCAGCTTAAGGACCCAACACACAGATACGCAGTATTTT
cdr3_aa: CASSLRTQHTDTQYF
clone_size: .
d_call: .
v_call: TRBV11-2
j_call: TRBJ2-3

cdr3_nt: TGTGCCAGCAGCTCACAGGGGGGCTATAACTATGGCTACACCTTC
cdr3_aa: CASSSQGGYNYGYTF
clone_size: few
d_call: TRBD1
v_call: TRBV6-5
j_call: TRBJ1-2

cdr3_nt: TGTGCCTGGAGTGAAACAGGGGAGGAAGAAAAACTGTTTTTT
cdr3_aa: CAWSETGEEEKLFF
clone_size: .
d_call: TRBD1
v_call: TRBV30
j_call: TRBJ1-4

cdr3_nt: TGTGCCAGCAGCCCATCTAGCGGGCAGCCCTACGAGCAGTACTTC
cdr3_aa: CASSPSSGQPYEQYF
clone_size: .
d_call: TRBD2
v_call: TRBV6-6
j_call: TRBJ2-7

cdr3_nt: TGTGCCAGCAGCCGAGCCGGGACCCAAGAGACCCAGTACTTC
cdr3_aa: CASSRAGTQETQYF
clone_size: .
d_call: .
v_call: TRBV6-5
j_call: TRBJ2-5

cdr3_nt: TGTGCCAGCATACCGAGGGGGGGAAGCACAGATACGCAGTATTTT
cdr3_aa: CASIPRGGSTDTQYF
clone_size: .
d_call: .
v_call: TRBV28
j_call: TRBJ2-3

cdr3_nt: TGTGCCAGCAGCCCTGCAGGTAACACAGATACGCAGTATTTT
cdr3_aa: CASSPAGNTDTQYF
clone_size: .
d_call: .
v_call: TRBV5-4
j_call: TRBJ2-3

cdr3_nt: TGTGCCAGCAGCTTATCGGGGGAGGGCCCCAATGAGCAGTTCTTC
cdr3_aa: CASSLSGEGPNEQFF
clone_size: .
d_call: TRBD2
v_call: TRBV7-2
j_call: TRBJ2-1

cdr3_nt: TGCGCCAGCAGCCCTTTGGGGGAGACTTTACTCTACGAGCAGTACTTC
cdr3_aa: CASSPLGETLLYEQYF
clone_size: .
d_call: .
v_call: TRBV5-1
j_call: TRBJ2-7

cdr3_nt: TGTGCCACCAGTGATCACGGGACAGACACTGAAGCTTTCTTT
cdr3_aa: CATSDHGTDTEAFF
clone_size: .
d_call: TRBD1
v_call: TRBV24-1
j_call: TRBJ1-1

cdr3_nt: TGTGCCAGCTACTCCAACACTGAAGCTTTCTTT
cdr3_aa: CASYSNTEAFF
clone_size: .
d_call: .
v_call: TRBV28
j_call: TRBJ1-1

cdr3_nt: TGTGCCAGCACAAAGGACAGAGGTTACGAGCAGTACTTC
cdr3_aa: CASTKDRGYEQYF
clone_size: .
d_call: .
v_call: TRBV12-3/TRBV12-4
j_call: TRBJ2-7

cdr3_nt: TGTGCCAGTAGAATGGCGGGAGAGTTAAATGAGCAGTTCTTC
cdr3_aa: CASRMAGELNEQFF
clone_size: .
d_call: TRBD2
v_call: TRBV19
j_call: TRBJ2-1

cdr3_nt: TGCAGCGTTGACAGGGGCTATGGCTACACCTTC
cdr3_aa: CSVDRGYGYTF
clone_size: few
d_call: .
v_call: TRBV29-1
j_call: TRBJ1-2

cdr3_nt: TGTGCCAGCACAGACAGGGTCGGCTCACCCCTCCACTTT
cdr3_aa: CASTDRVGSPLHF
clone_size: .
d_call: TRBD1
v_call: TRBV6-6
j_call: TRBJ1-6

cdr3_nt: TGTGCCACCAGCAGAGACGGTATCTCTGGGGCCAACGTCCTGACTTTC
cdr3_aa: CATSRDGISGANVLTF
clone_size: once
d_call: .
v_call: TRBV15
j_call: TRBJ2-6

cdr3_nt: TGTGCCACCAGTAGGGGCAGGGGGGATCAGCCCCAGCATTTT
cdr3_aa: CATSRGRGDQPQHF
clone_size: once
d_call: TRBD1
v_call: TRBV24-1
j_call: TRBJ1-5

cdr3_nt: TGTGCCAGCAACCTAGGGACAGCGATATACAATGAGCAGTTCTTC
cdr3_aa: CASNLGTAIYNEQFF
clone_size: .
d_call: TRBD1
v_call: TRBV6-5
j_call: TRBJ2-1

cdr3_nt: TGTGCCAGCAGCCCTCGACAGGGGGCCCATCAGCCCCAGCATTTT
cdr3_aa: CASSPRQGAHQPQHF
clone_size: .
d_call: TRBD1
v_call: TRBV7-2
j_call: TRBJ1-5

cdr3_nt: TGTGCCAGCAGCTTAATAATCGGAGACAATGAGCAGTTCTTC
cdr3_aa: CASSLIIGDNEQFF
clone_size: .
d_call: .
v_call: TRBV7-2
j_call: TRBJ2-1

cdr3_nt: TGTGCCAGCAGTTTATTGGGGGGTTCACCCCTCCACTTT
cdr3_aa: CASSLLGGSPLHF
clone_size: .
d_call: .
v_call: TRBV27
j_call: TRBJ1-6

cdr3_nt: TGTGCCAGCAGTATGACTGGAACCTACGAGCAGTACTTC
cdr3_aa: CASSMTGTYEQYF
clone_size: .
d_call: .
v_call: TRBV2
j_call: TRBJ2-7

cdr3_nt: TGTGCCAGTTCGGGAGAAAAACTGTTTTTT
cdr3_aa: CASSGEKLFF
clone_size: .
d_call: .
v_call: TRBV19
j_call: TRBJ1-4